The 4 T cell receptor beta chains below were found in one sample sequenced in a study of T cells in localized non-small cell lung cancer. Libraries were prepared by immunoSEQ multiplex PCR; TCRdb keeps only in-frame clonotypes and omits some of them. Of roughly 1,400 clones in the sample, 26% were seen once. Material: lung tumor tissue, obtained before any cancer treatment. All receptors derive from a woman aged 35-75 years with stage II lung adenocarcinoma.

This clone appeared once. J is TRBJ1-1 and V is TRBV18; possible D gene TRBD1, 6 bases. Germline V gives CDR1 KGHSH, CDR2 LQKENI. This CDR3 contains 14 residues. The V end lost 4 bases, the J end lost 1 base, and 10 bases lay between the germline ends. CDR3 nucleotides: TGTGCCAGCTCACTCGACAGGAAGAACACTGAAGCTTTCTTT. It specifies CASSLDRKNTEAFF. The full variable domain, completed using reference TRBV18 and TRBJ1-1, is NAGVMQNPRHLVRRRGQEARLRCSPMKGHSHVYWYRQLPEEGLKFMVYLQKENIIDESGMPKERFSAEFPKEGPSILRIQQVVRGDSAAYFCASSLDRKNTEAFFGQGTRLTVV.

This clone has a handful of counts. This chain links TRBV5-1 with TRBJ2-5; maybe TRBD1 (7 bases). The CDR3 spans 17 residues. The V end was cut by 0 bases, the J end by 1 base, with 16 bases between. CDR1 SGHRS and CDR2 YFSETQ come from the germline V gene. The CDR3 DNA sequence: TGCGCCAGCAGCTTGGGGATTGCGGGACAGCTCCAAGAGACCCAGTACTTC. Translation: CASSLGIAGQLQETQYF.

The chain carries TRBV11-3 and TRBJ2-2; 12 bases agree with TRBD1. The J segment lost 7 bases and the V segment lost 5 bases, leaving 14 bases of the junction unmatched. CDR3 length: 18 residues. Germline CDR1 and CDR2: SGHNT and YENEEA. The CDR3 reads CASSNRDRGRILNGELFF. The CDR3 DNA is TGTGCCAGCAGCAACCGGGACAGGGGGCGCATATTGAACGGGGAGCTGTTTTTT.

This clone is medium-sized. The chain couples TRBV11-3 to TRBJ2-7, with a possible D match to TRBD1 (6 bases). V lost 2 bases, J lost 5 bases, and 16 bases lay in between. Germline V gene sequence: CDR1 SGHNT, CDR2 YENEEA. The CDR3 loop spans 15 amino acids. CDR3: CASSLTNRANDEQYF. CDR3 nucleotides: TGTGCCAGCAGCTTAACTAACAGGGCTAACGACGAGCAGTACTTC.